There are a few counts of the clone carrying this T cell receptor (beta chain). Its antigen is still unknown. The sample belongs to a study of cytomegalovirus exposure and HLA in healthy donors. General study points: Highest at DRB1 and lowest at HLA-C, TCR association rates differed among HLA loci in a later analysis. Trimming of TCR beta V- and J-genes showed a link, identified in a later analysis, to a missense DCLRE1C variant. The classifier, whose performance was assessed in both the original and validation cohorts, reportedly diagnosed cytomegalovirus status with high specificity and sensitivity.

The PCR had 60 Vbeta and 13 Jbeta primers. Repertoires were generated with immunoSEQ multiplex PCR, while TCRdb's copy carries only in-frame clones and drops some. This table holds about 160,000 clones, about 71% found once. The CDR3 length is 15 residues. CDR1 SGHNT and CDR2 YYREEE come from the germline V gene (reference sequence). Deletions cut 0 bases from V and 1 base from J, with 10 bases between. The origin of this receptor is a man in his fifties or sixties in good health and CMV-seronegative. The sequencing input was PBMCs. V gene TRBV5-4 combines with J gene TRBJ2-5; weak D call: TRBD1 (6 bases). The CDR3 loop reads CASSLGGLFQETQYF. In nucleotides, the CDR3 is TGTGCCAGCAGCTTGGGGGGGCTATTCCAAGAGACCCAGTACTTC.